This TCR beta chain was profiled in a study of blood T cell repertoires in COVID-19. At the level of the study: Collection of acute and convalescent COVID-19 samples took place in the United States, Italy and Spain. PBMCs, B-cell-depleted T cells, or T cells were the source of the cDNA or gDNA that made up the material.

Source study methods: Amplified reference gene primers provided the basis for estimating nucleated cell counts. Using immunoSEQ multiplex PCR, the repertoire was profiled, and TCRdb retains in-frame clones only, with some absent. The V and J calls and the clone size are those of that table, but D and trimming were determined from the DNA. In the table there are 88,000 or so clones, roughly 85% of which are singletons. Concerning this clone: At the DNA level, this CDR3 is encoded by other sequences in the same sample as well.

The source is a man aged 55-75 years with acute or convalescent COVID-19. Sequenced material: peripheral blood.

CDR3 nucleotide sequence: TGTGCCAGCACCATACGGGGGATGGAGACCCAGTACTTC. Residues: CASTIRGMETQYF. The chain recombines TRBV5-4 with TRBJ2-5; possible D gene TRBD2, 6 bases. V shed 6 bases and J shed 5 bases, with 14 bases lying between them. This CDR3 is 13 amino acids long. From germline, CDR1 is SGHNT and CDR2 YYREEE (reference sequence).